These 12 T cell receptor beta chains were all obtained from the same sample, sequenced in a study of T cells in Graves' hyperthyroidism and ophthalmopathy. It was RNA transcripts that yielded the amplified TCR beta CDR3 regions. HTBI primers drove first-round RT-PCR of the TCR CDR3. TCRdb reprocessed the multiplex PCR reads via MiXCR and lists one record per CDR3 protein. The table includes around 570,000 distinct CDR3 sequences, about 20% detected once. Sample: blood. The receptors were gathered from a man aged 35 to 55 with Graves' ophthalmopathy.

The table lists this clonotype with a few counts. The gene calls are TRBV20-1 and TRBJ1-5, with 7 nucleotides matching TRBD1. This CDR3 comprises 13 residues. In germline, CDR1 is DFQATT, CDR2 SNEGSKA (reference sequence). Germline trimming cut 4 bases from V and 4 bases from J; bases unmatched to any gene: 4. The CDR3 sequence: CSAIGQDNQPQHF. The CDR3 nucleotides read TGCAGTGCTATAGGACAGGATAATCAGCCCCAGCATTTT.

This clonotype appeared a few times. CDR3 sequence reads: CASSTLPGDMAGYNEQFF. Here the CDR3 DNA reads TGTGCCAGCAGCACTCTTCCCGGGGACATGGCGGGCTACAATGAGCAGTTCTTC. The chain has TRBV7-9 and TRBJ2-1; D possibly corresponds to TRBD1 (6 bases). Trimming took 5 bases from V and 3 from J, leaving 23 bases between them. CDR1 and CDR2 (germline): SEHNR, FQNEAQ (reference sequence). The length of the CDR3 is 18 residues.

This clonotype was observed at least ten times. This chain uses TRBV18 with TRBJ2-7, with a tentative D call TRBD2 (5 bases). The germline V and J ends were trimmed by 4 bases and 5 bases, with 12 bases remaining between them. Germline V lookup: CDR1 KGHSH, CDR2 LQKENI. This CDR3 spans 13 amino acids. CDR3 DNA: TGTGCCAGCTCACACGGGATGCAAAACGAGCAGTACTTC. It translates to CASSHGMQNEQYF.

This clonotype appeared many times. The J gene is TRBJ2-5, the V gene TRBV18; D possibly matches TRBD1 or TRBD2 (5 bases each). This CDR3 has 14 amino acids. The V end lost 3 bases, the J end lost 2 bases, and 10 bases lay between the germline ends. Germline V gene data show CDR1 as KGHSH and CDR2 as LQKENI. The CDR3 bases are TGTGCCAGCTCACCTACTTGGGGGCAAGAGACCCAGTACTTC. Translated: CASSPTWGQETQYF.

V is TRBV12-3 or TRBV12-4 and J is TRBJ2-1; 15 bases are a match to TRBD2. Trimming cost V 7 bases and J 7 bases; bases outside gene matches: 5. The CDR3 totals 15 residues. CDR3 DNA sequence: TGTGCCAGCACCAGGACTAGCGGGGGGGCGAATGAGCAGTTCTTC. The encoded protein is CASTRTSGGANEQFF.

The sample holds many counts of this clonotype. The chain uses TRBV28 and TRBJ2-1; 13 positions agree with TRBD2. CDR1 and CDR2 from the germline V gene are MDHEN and SYDVKM. Losses at the gene ends were 6 bases for V and 8 bases for J; bases not matched to a gene: 7. The CDR3 loop spans 15 amino acids. This CDR3 is CASRDTSGRAYEQFF. The CDR3 DNA sequence: TGTGCCAGCAGGGATACTAGCGGGAGGGCCTATGAGCAGTTCTTC.

A few counts support this clonotype. V gene TRBV27 combines with J gene TRBJ1-6, with TRBD1 matching 10 bases. The CDR3 consists of 16 residues. Losses at the gene ends were 6 bases for V and 4 bases for J; bases not matched to a gene: 6. Germline V gene data show CDR1 as MNHEY and CDR2 as SMNVEV (reference sequence). In nucleotides, the CDR3 is TGTGCCAGCAGGTCACCGGGACAGGGGTATAATTCACCCCTCCACTTT. This translates into CASRSPGQGYNSPLHF.

In the case of this clonotype: Without the conserved terminal phenylalanine or tryptophan, this CDR3 likely stems from a read error. The chain couples TRBV7-8 to TRBJ2-5; D may be TRBD2 (5 bases). CDR1 and CDR2 (germline): SGHVS, FQNEAQ. The CDR3 has 17 residues. CDR3 in DNA: TGTACCAGCAGCTTACTCCCCAGGACTTTTGGCGGAGAGACCCAGTACCTC. Protein sequence: CTSSLLPRTFGGETQYL.

A few counts support this clonotype. The rearrangement uses TRBV5-1 and TRBJ1-1; 8 bases are a match to TRBD1. CDR1 and CDR2 from the germline V gene are SGHRS and YFSETQ. CDR3 length: 14 residues. V was pared by 2 bases and J by 3 bases, with 3 bases of the junction left unmatched. The CDR3 spells CASSFTGGHTEAFF. The CDR3 DNA sequence: TGCGCCAGCAGCTTTACAGGGGGACACACTGAAGCTTTCTTT.

The rearrangement links TRBV9 to TRBJ1-2, with D maybe TRBD1 (6 bases). The germline V and J ends were trimmed by 1 base and 5 bases, with 24 bases remaining between them. The CDR3 contains 18 residues. Germline loops: CDR1 SGDLS, CDR2 YYNGEE. CDR3 sequence: CASSVQYRSDRGFYGYTF. The CDR3 bases are TGTGCCAGCAGCGTACAATACAGATCGGACAGAGGTTTTTATGGCTACACCTTC.

This clonotype was seen more than once but under ten times. The chain recombines TRBV4-1 with TRBJ2-1, with TRBD2 matching over 9 bases. The length of the CDR3 is 18 residues. Unmatched junction bases numbered 13, after V lost 4 bases and J lost 3 bases. The V gene's germline CDR1 is MGHRA and CDR2 YSYEKL. For the CDR3, the DNA is TGCGCCAGCAGCCGCCTGACTAGCGGAGGGGGGATCTACAATGAGCAGTTCTTC. Its protein product is CASSRLTSGGGIYNEQFF.

The chain has TRBV4-3 and TRBJ2-7, with D possibly TRBD1 on 6 matching bases. CDR1 is LGHNA, CDR2 YSLEER, per germline. The germline V and J ends were trimmed by 0 bases and 4 bases, with 10 bases remaining between them. The CDR3 runs to 14 residues. CDR3 sequence (DNA): TGCGCCAGCAGCCAAGACAGGGGCGGGTACGAGCAGTACTTC. The encoded protein is CASSQDRGGYEQYF.